This T cell receptor (beta chain) emerged from a study of blood T cell repertoires in COVID-19. The wider study: Spain, Italy and the United States supplied samples that represented acute and convalescent COVID-19. PBMCs, B-cell-depleted T cells, or T cells were the source of the cDNA or gDNA that made up the material.

Per the original methods: Cell counts per sample came from amplifying reference gene primers. Clones were sequenced by immunoSEQ multiplex PCR, and TCRdb holds only the in-frame ones, with some missing. V and J calls and clone size are as listed in that table; D and trimming were resolved from the DNA. Among some 72,000 clones listed, 85% to 90% were seen once. V was trimmed by 7 bases and J by 4 bases, leaving 13 bases between them. This CDR3 is 13 amino acids long. CDR1 is LNHDA and CDR2 is SQIVND in the germline V gene (reference sequence). The gene calls are TRBV19 and TRBJ1-1; tentatively, D is TRBD1 (6 bases). The clonotype comes from a man in his sixties with acute or convalescent COVID-19. The sequenced sample consisted of peripheral blood. The CDR3 loop is CASKLGGATEAFF. The CDR3, as DNA: TGTGCCAGTAAATTGGGGGGGGCCACTGAAGCTTTCTTT.